The source of this T cell receptor beta chain is a study of blood T cell repertoires in COVID-19. Study in general: Sites in the United States, Italy and Spain provided acute and convalescent COVID-19 samples.

Cohort 3 donors were reported recovered after two negative PCRs, clearance, or symptom resolution. The CDR3 loop spans 15 amino acids. The ends lost 6 bases at V and 1 base at J; junction bases unmatched: 4. CDR1 is ENHRY and CDR2 is SYGVKD in the germline V gene. Repertoires were generated with immunoSEQ multiplex PCR, while TCRdb's copy carries only in-frame clones and drops some. The profile shows approximately 200,000 clones, 85% of them singletons. The origin of this receptor is a middle-aged man who had recovered from COVID-19. J is TRBJ2-3 and V is TRBV10-3; 10 bases match TRBD2. Source material: PBMCs or T cells enriched from blood (not recorded which). The CDR3 sequence: CAISSTSGGTDTQYF. The CDR3 DNA reads TGTGCCATCAGCTCTACTAGCGGGGGCACAGATACGCAGTATTTT.